Given below is one T cell receptor (beta chain) in context. Its antigen is as yet unknown. This sample is drawn from a study of PD-1 blockade in classical Hodgkin lymphoma. CDR3 length equals 13 residues. The germline V gene encodes CDR1 WSHSY and CDR2 SAAADI. The ends were cut back, 4 bases at V and 8 bases at J, with 11 bases in the middle. The assay was immunoSEQ multiplex PCR, and TCRdb's table has in-frame clones only and misses some. Of roughly 20,000 clones in the sample, about 81% were seen once. The patients all showed relapse after autologous stem cell transplantation, while their brentuximab vedotin exposure varied. Best responses fell into complete response, partial response or progressive disease. Points from the study as a whole: Compared with healthy donors, newly diagnosed patients reportedly showed lower baseline TCR diversity. Undefined causes, possibly disease activity or prior therapy, underlie the repertoire differences.

The sequence was collected from a human donor with classical Hodgkin lymphoma. The rearrangement joins TRBV10-2 to TRBJ2-2; maybe TRBD1 (6 bases). The input for sequencing was peripheral blood mononuclear cells (PBMCs), taken at baseline. In DNA, the CDR3 is TGCGCCAGCAGTGTACAGGGCGGGGGGGAGCTGTTTTTT. It yields the protein CASSVQGGGELFF.